The subject of this entry is one T cell receptor (beta chain). Antigen: not known. Other DNA sequences in this sample translate to the same CDR3. This CDR3 has 11 amino acids. V dropped 5 bases and J dropped 4 bases, with 5 bases sitting between them. Germline V CDR1 and CDR2: SGHTA, FQGNSA. The sample is drawn from a study of OX40 agonist ivuxolimab in advanced cancers. Whole-study context: The drug used for patients, ivuxolimab, was an agonistic anti-OX40 (CD134) antibody. Notes on the study in general: Among the lowest peripheral clonal expansion occurred in 0.1-3.0 mg/kg partial responders. On average, CD8+ T cells had more expanded clones than CD4+.

Repertoires were generated with immunoSEQ multiplex PCR, while TCRdb's copy carries only in-frame clones and drops some. The repertoire holds tens of thousands of clones, with approximately 88% as singletons. The J gene is TRBJ1-2, the V gene TRBV7-2; D remains ambiguous. Sequenced here: CD4+ or CD8+ T cells sorted from blood, sampled in a trial of the OX40 agonist ivuxolimab. The sequence came from an adult with an advanced solid tumor such as melanoma, head and neck, liver or kidney cancer. In DNA, the CDR3 is TGTGCCAGCAGCCCGGGCTATGGCTACACCTTC. It specifies CASSPGYGYTF. Drawing the rest from reference TRBV7-2 and TRBJ1-2, the complete variable domain is GAGVSQSPSNKVTEKGKDVELRCDPISGHTALYWYRQSLGQGLEFLIYFQGNSAPDKSGLPSDRFSAERTGGSVSTLTIQRTQQEDSAVYLCASSPGYGYTFGSGTRLTVV.